A single T cell receptor (beta chain) is shown here with its context. The protocol was immunoSEQ multiplex PCR, while the TCRdb copy is restricted to in-frame clones and leaves out a portion. The data show 250,000 or so clones, roughly 91% seen once. This entry is derived from a study of blood T cell repertoires in COVID-19. The overall study: Researchers got acute and convalescent COVID-19 samples from the United States, Italy and Spain.

CDR1 and CDR2 from the germline V gene are MNHEY and SVGAGI. V trimming: 11 bases; J trimming: 7 bases; junction bases outside the gene matches: 12. The CDR3 totals 14 residues. This chain joins TRBV6-5 and TRBJ2-1; 9 bases are a match to TRBD2. The sample consisted of peripheral blood. This TCR came from a man younger than 40 with COVID-19, enrolled during active disease. CDR3 region: CAVRSGGQWNEQFF. The CDR3 DNA follows: TGTGCCGTGAGAAGCGGGGGGCAGTGGAATGAGCAGTTCTTC.